This T cell receptor beta chain was captured in a study of CXCR3-negative and CXCR3-positive naive CD8 T cells (dated by TCRdb to between 2018 and 2021). Regarding the research as a whole: In total, about 135 million TRB reads were obtained, which works out to roughly 1.5 +/- 0.3 million reads per library. Diversity and physicochemical repertoire analyses were performed on about a dozen donors pooled from two independent experiments. TRBV-TRBJ cluster analysis included naive subsets from 5 or 6 donors and memory cells from 3 donors. Broader findings and caveats from the paper: Within the same donor, TRBV-TRBJ usage looked similar between naive CXCR3-negative and CXCR3-positive cells, but memory cells had distinct patterns. Because surface CD5, which is linked to self-reactivity in mice, was comparable between the naive subsets, TCR interaction strength was also inferred from TRB CDR3 physicochemical properties. Repertoire diversity was comparably high in both naive subsets but much lower in memory CD8+ T cells. Because CXCR3 expression was partially decreased after cryopreservation, freshly isolated PBMCs were used for most assays. TRB CDR3s from CXCR3-positive naive cells showed higher hydrophobicity (lower Kidera factor 4), lower energy, and higher strength and volume indices than CXCR3-negative naive cells.

As to this clonotype: Its binding antigen is unknown.

The sample was run on a NextSeq 550. The Human TCR Profiling Kit (MiLaboratory) was used to prepare UMI-labeled 5' RACE TRB cDNA libraries. cDNA synthesis used the entire amount of extracted RNA, and PCR amplification then used the entire amount of cDNA produced. Libraries were prepared in parallel with an identical number of PCR cycles. As for the authors' bioinformatics: MIGEC and MiXCR extracted about 49,000 +/- 11,000 unique UMI-labeled TRB cDNA molecules per library, requiring at least two reads per UMI. On average, each library contained about 40,000 +/- 10,000 functional in-frame TRB CDR3 nucleotide clonotypes without stop codons. After downsampling to 5000 UMI-labeled TRB molecules per sample, diversity metrics, including normalized Shannon-Wiener and Chao1, were computed in VDJtools. Clonotype-size-weighted physicochemical properties of the central five CDR3 residues (interaction energy, strength, volume and Kidera factor 4) were computed in VDJtools. TCRdb reprocessed the reads into one record per CDR3 protein sequence, lacking DNA. V and J calls and clone size were set by TCRdb, not the authors. This sample's table has entries for some 140,000 distinct CDR3 sequences. Around 0.5% of the sample rests with the top ten.

The germline V gene encodes CDR1 LGHDT and CDR2 YNNKEL (reference sequence). The CDR3, from cysteine to phenylalanine, totals 13 residues. No nucleotide data were recorded. Each CD8+ T cell subset was flow-sorted in triplicate, and 250,000 to 300,000 cells per subset were placed directly into RLT lysis buffer. To exclude memory contaminants, naive CD8+ T cells were stringently defined as CD45RO-CCR7+CD27+CD95-. Standard density gradient centrifugation was used to isolate peripheral blood mononuclear cells from buffy coats. Naive CXCR3-negative and CXCR3-positive CD8+ T cells were flow-sorted on a FACSAria III. Total RNA was extracted from sorted cells using an RNeasy Mini Kit.

Material for sequencing was naive CXCR3+ CD8+ T cells from blood. The sample's cell subset or site label, decoded: CD45RO-CCR7+CD27+CD95- naive CD8+ T cells expressing CXCR3 (TNR3+). The chain is made from TRBV3-1 and TRBJ2-1; TCRdb returns TRBD1, unconfirmable since there is no DNA. The receptor was derived from a human donor in good health. Some clones in this sample may be carry-over from other donors' samples. CDR3 region: CASSAGVKNEQFF.